Listed below are T cell receptor beta chains from one sample, sequenced in a study of blood T cell repertoires in COVID-19. Sequencing used immunoSEQ multiplex PCR; TCRdb keeps in-frame clones, though not all of them. The table has roughly 250,000 clones, 80% to 90% seen once. The specimen sequenced was PBMCs or T cells enriched from blood (not recorded which). All receptors come from a woman younger than 30 who had recovered from COVID-19. Both conserved end residues are part of each CDR3. The D gene is left open where the match is weak. Expanded clones get a size class; other rows say once, few or many, or leave the size out.

clone size: -
J gene: TRBJ1-1
V gene: TRBV5-1
D gene: TRBD1
CDR3 protein: CASSPDRGGTEAFF
CDR3 DNA: TGCGCCAGCAGCCCGGACAGGGGTGGCACTGAAGCTTTCTTT

clone size: -
J gene: TRBJ1-2
V gene: TRBV7-2
D gene: -
CDR3 protein: CASSSRPDYGYTF
CDR3 DNA: TGTGCCAGCAGTTCGAGGCCGGACTATGGCTACACCTTC

clone size: -
J gene: TRBJ1-2
V gene: TRBV9
D gene: -
CDR3 protein: CASSATVTTNYGYTF
CDR3 DNA: TGTGCCAGCAGCGCGACAGTAACTACTAACTATGGCTACACCTTC

clone size: -
J gene: TRBJ1-1
V gene: TRBV5-1
D gene: -
CDR3 protein: CASSLQGRNTEAFF
CDR3 DNA: TGCGCCAGCAGCTTGCAGGGGAGGAACACTGAAGCTTTCTTT

clone size: -
J gene: TRBJ1-1
V gene: TRBV19
D gene: -
CDR3 protein: CASSIDETKAFF
CDR3 DNA: TGTGCCAGTAGTATAGATGAAACAAAAGCTTTCTTT

clone size: -
J gene: TRBJ2-5
V gene: TRBV4-2
D gene: TRBD2
CDR3 protein: CASSQAGTSGEGETQYF
CDR3 DNA: TGTGCCAGCAGCCAAGCCGGGACTAGCGGGGAGGGAGAGACCCAGTACTTC

clone size: -
J gene: TRBJ1-5
V gene: TRBV5-1
D gene: TRBD1
CDR3 protein: CASSLGTGGGYQPQHF
CDR3 DNA: TGCGCCAGCAGCTTGGGGACAGGGGGTGGTTATCAGCCCCAGCATTTT

clone size: once
J gene: TRBJ1-5
V gene: TRBV2
D gene: TRBD1
CDR3 protein: CASSASTGGRQPQHF
CDR3 DNA: TGTGCCAGCAGTGCCTCGACAGGGGGGCGTCAGCCCCAGCATTTT

clone size: -
J gene: TRBJ1-5
V gene: TRBV29-1
D gene: TRBD1
CDR3 protein: CSVQQGVGQPQHF
CDR3 DNA: TGCAGCGTCCAACAGGGGGTAGGTCAGCCCCAGCATTTT

clone size: -
J gene: TRBJ1-2
V gene: TRBV6-6
D gene: -
CDR3 protein: CASSYQGQEGGYTF
CDR3 DNA: TGTGCCAGCAGTTACCAGGGACAAGAGGGTGGCTACACCTTC

clone size: -
J gene: TRBJ2-5
V gene: TRBV18
D gene: TRBD1
CDR3 protein: CASSLDRGLAETQYF
CDR3 DNA: TGTGCCAGCTCACTTGACAGGGGACTCGCAGAGACCCAGTACTTC

clone size: -
J gene: TRBJ1-6
V gene: TRBV5-1
D gene: -
CDR3 protein: CASSLDGRGSPLHF
CDR3 DNA: TGCGCCAGCAGCTTGGATGGGCGAGGGTCACCCCTCCACTTT

clone size: -
J gene: TRBJ2-5
V gene: TRBV5-4
D gene: TRBD1
CDR3 protein: CASSLGLTGGAETQYF
CDR3 DNA: TGTGCCAGCAGCTTGGGGTTGACAGGGGGCGCGGAGACCCAGTACTTC

clone size: -
J gene: TRBJ2-3
V gene: TRBV7-8
D gene: TRBD2
CDR3 protein: CASSPGTSVTQYF
CDR3 DNA: TGTGCCAGCAGCCCCGGGACTAGCGTTACGCAGTATTTT

clone size: once
J gene: TRBJ2-2
V gene: TRBV5-1
D gene: TRBD2
CDR3 protein: CASSLEAGETGELFF
CDR3 DNA: TGCGCCAGCAGCTTGGAGGCGGGAGAGACCGGGGAGCTGTTTTTT